This is a list of T cell receptor beta chains from one sample in a study of blood T cell repertoires in COVID-19. Sequencing was performed with immunoSEQ multiplex PCR; in TCRdb, only in-frame clones are kept and a portion is missing. Here the sample spans roughly 300,000 clones, approximately 84% being singletons. The sequenced material came from peripheral blood. These receptors all stem from a human donor with COVID-19, enrolled during active disease. The donor label of this sample is uncertain. CDR3s include the opening cysteine and the closing phenylalanine or tryptophan. Fields, in order: V gene, J gene, CDR3 protein.

V gene: TRBV4-2; J gene: TRBJ2-5; CDR3 protein: CASSPGQGRETQYF
V gene: TRBV28; J gene: TRBJ2-7; CDR3 protein: CASSTPFTSGVSSYEQYF
V gene: TRBV27; J gene: TRBJ1-2; CDR3 protein: CASSPPGQLLYGYTF
V gene: TRBV29-1; J gene: TRBJ2-3; CDR3 protein: CSGATSGRRDTQYF
V gene: TRBV5-5; J gene: TRBJ2-7; CDR3 protein: CASSPNGLADYEQYF
V gene: TRBV30; J gene: TRBJ2-7; CDR3 protein: CAWSTPPETPEAEEQYF
V gene: TRBV5-1; J gene: TRBJ1-6; CDR3 protein: CASSLDRDSPLHF
V gene: TRBV5-6; J gene: TRBJ2-1; CDR3 protein: CASSLVYQGNNEQFF
V gene: TRBV19; J gene: TRBJ1-4; CDR3 protein: CASSPLDRGGEKLFF
V gene: TRBV5-1; J gene: TRBJ1-4; CDR3 protein: CASSEQGATNEKLFF
V gene: TRBV9; J gene: TRBJ2-2; CDR3 protein: CASSQRGGGTNTGELFF
V gene: TRBV7-8; J gene: TRBJ1-2; CDR3 protein: CASSSYSGDRDYGYTF
V gene: TRBV5-4; J gene: TRBJ2-7; CDR3 protein: CASSLVGRVMGEQYF
V gene: TRBV28; J gene: TRBJ1-3; CDR3 protein: CASRPLDRAEGNTIYF
V gene: TRBV4-3; J gene: TRBJ1-2; CDR3 protein: CASSQASGGRGHYGYTF
V gene: TRBV7-9; J gene: TRBJ2-1; CDR3 protein: CASRFHESSYNEQFF
V gene: TRBV27; J gene: TRBJ2-2; CDR3 protein: CASSSPGLAENTGELFF
V gene: TRBV28; J gene: TRBJ2-2; CDR3 protein: CASSLGQNTGELFF
V gene: TRBV6-1; J gene: TRBJ2-7; CDR3 protein: CASSDISGLAGLYEQYF
V gene: TRBV15; J gene: TRBJ2-1; CDR3 protein: CATSRNSEPYNEQFF
V gene: TRBV2; J gene: TRBJ2-7; CDR3 protein: CASRTGSGVAYEQYF
V gene: TRBV6-5; J gene: TRBJ1-3; CDR3 protein: CASSRGTGSGNTIYF
V gene: TRBV7-3; J gene: TRBJ2-1; CDR3 protein: CASSPPRSGSQFF
V gene: TRBV19; J gene: TRBJ1-1; CDR3 protein: CASSIMGQLNTEAFF
V gene: TRBV27; J gene: TRBJ2-3; CDR3 protein: CASSYREKDWADTQYF
V gene: TRBV7-2; J gene: TRBJ1-6; CDR3 protein: CASTYQTGKNSPLHF
V gene: TRBV7-9; J gene: TRBJ1-3; CDR3 protein: CASSFRGAGNTIYF
V gene: TRBV2; J gene: TRBJ1-2; CDR3 protein: CASSPGQGPYGYTF
V gene: TRBV29-1; J gene: TRBJ1-5; CDR3 protein: CSVEVGGSNQPQHF
V gene: TRBV28; J gene: TRBJ2-1; CDR3 protein: CASSSNGRAGNEQFF
V gene: TRBV5-1; J gene: TRBJ1-6; CDR3 protein: CASSFGDSYNSPLHF
V gene: TRBV7-3; J gene: TRBJ2-3; CDR3 protein: CASSPLAPTDTQYF
V gene: TRBV3-1/TRBV3-2; J gene: TRBJ2-2; CDR3 protein: CASTSGSGTGELFF
V gene: TRBV29-1; J gene: TRBJ1-1; CDR3 protein: CSVTGTANTEAFF
V gene: TRBV6-2/TRBV6-3; J gene: TRBJ2-2; CDR3 protein: CASNPGGSTGELFF
V gene: TRBV30; J gene: TRBJ2-7; CDR3 protein: CAWSLRSRGEQYF
V gene: TRBV3-1/TRBV3-2; J gene: TRBJ2-3; CDR3 protein: CASSQVAGRTDTQYF
V gene: TRBV7-3; J gene: TRBJ2-1; CDR3 protein: CASSLSILAASYNEQFF
V gene: TRBV29-1; J gene: TRBJ2-5; CDR3 protein: CSVPRDTLQETQYF
V gene: TRBV13; J gene: TRBJ2-5; CDR3 protein: CASSQWTRQETQYF
V gene: TRBV4-3; J gene: TRBJ1-2; CDR3 protein: CASSQSNADSFDGYTF
V gene: TRBV5-5; J gene: TRBJ1-5; CDR3 protein: CASSPTGQGSNQPQHF
V gene: TRBV6-5; J gene: TRBJ1-2; CDR3 protein: CASTKGQGFGYTF
V gene: TRBV27; J gene: TRBJ2-1; CDR3 protein: CASSDRGHEQFF
V gene: TRBV7-7; J gene: TRBJ2-5; CDR3 protein: CASSLVGRETQYF
V gene: TRBV28; J gene: TRBJ2-5; CDR3 protein: CASSPGLGGETQYF
V gene: TRBV3-1/TRBV3-2; J gene: TRBJ1-5; CDR3 protein: CASSPGVGQPQHF
V gene: TRBV19; J gene: TRBJ2-1; CDR3 protein: CASSIDDYRYNPGLADNEQFF